These 22 T cell receptor beta chains share one sample of origin, sequenced in a study of T-cell memory formation after mild COVID-19. Each CDR3 protein is one row after TCRdb ran MiXCR on the 5' RACE reads. The repertoire holds 500,000 to 600,000 distinct CDR3 sequences, with roughly 18% as singletons. Sequenced sample: PBMCs or a T cell subset sorted from them (not recorded which). These receptors were obtained from an adult woman who had mild COVID-19 (a few samples of this study predate the infection). Cell type and time point are not known.

This chain connects TRBV20-1 to TRBJ2-7; TRBD2 might be the D (6 bases). The CDR3 contains 14 residues. V lost 6 bases, J lost 3 bases, and 18 bases lay in between. Per the germline V gene, CDR1 is DFQATT and CDR2 is SNEGSKA (reference sequence). The CDR3 here is CSALLAEYNYEQYF. The DNA of the CDR3 is TGCAGTGCCCTATTAGCGGAGTATAACTACGAGCAGTACTTC.

This clonotype was picked up a small number of times. The V gene is TRBV21-1, the J gene TRBJ2-5; the table's D call of TRBD2 was not tested on the DNA. TRBV21-1 is noted as a pseudogene. The CDR3 totals 20 residues. This CDR3 reads CASSIDSRMGTSGDQETQYF. The CDR3 DNA reads as TGTGCCAGCAGCATTGATTCACGGATGGGGACTAGCGGGGATCAAGAGACCCAGTACTTC.

The chain carries TRBV12-3 or TRBV12-4 and TRBJ2-4, with TRBD1 matching over 7 bases. CDR3 length: 15 residues. The V gene end was trimmed by 6 bases and the J gene end by 1 base; junction bases not matched to a gene: 6. This CDR3 is CASRGGEGAKNIQYF. In nucleotides, the CDR3 is TGTGCCAGCAGAGGGGGCGAAGGGGCCAAAAACATTCAGTACTTC.

This clonotype came up many times. The rearrangement links TRBV11-2 to TRBJ2-1; perhaps TRBD1 as D (6 bases). Trimming pared 1 base from V and 8 bases from J, leaving 12 bases between. The CDR3 consists of 14 residues. CDR1 and CDR2 from the germline V gene are SGHAT and FQNNGV. The DNA of the CDR3 is TGTGCCAGCAGCTTAGGGGGGACATTCGATGAGCAGTTCTTC. Encoded protein: CASSLGGTFDEQFF.

The rearrangement links TRBV24-1 to TRBJ2-5; D is ambiguous. The germline CDR1 and CDR2 sequences are KGHDR and SFDVKD. Trimming stripped 6 bases from V and 4 bases from J, with 5 bases between. This CDR3 is built from 11 residues. DNA for the CDR3: TGTGCCACCAGTTTTGGAGAGACCCAGTACTTC. It yields the protein CATSFGETQYF.

The V and J genes are TRBV25-1 and TRBJ2-5, with TRBD2 matching 7 bases. The CDR3 is 14 residues long. The germline V gene encodes CDR1 MGHDK and CDR2 SYGVNS. Trimming removed 5 bases from V and 1 base from J; junction bases left unmatched: 4. The CDR3 spells CASSRGVGQETQYF. The CDR3 DNA reads as TGTGCCAGCAGTCGGGGGGTCGGCCAAGAGACCCAGTACTTC.

This rearrangement joins TRBV9 to TRBJ2-1; the D gene is possibly TRBD2 (7 bases). V was clipped by 4 bases and J by 7 bases, with 21 bases between them. The V gene's germline CDR1 is SGDLS and CDR2 YYNGEE. CDR3 size: 16 residues. As DNA, the CDR3 is TGTGCCAGCAGCCCCCGGCTAGCGGAGGGGGGGAATGAGCAGTTCTTC. This sequence encodes CASSPRLAEGGNEQFF. Full variable domain (remainder filled in from reference TRBV9 and TRBJ2-1): DSGVTQTPKHLITATGQRVTLRCSPRSGDLSVYWYQQSLDQGLQFLIQYYNGEERAKGNILERFSAQQFPDLHSELNLSSLELGDSALYFCASSPRLAEGGNEQFFGPGTRLTVL.

The chain recombines TRBV9 with TRBJ2-2; D tentatively reads TRBD1 or TRBD2 (5 bases each). The CDR3 consists of 18 residues. Trimming removed 0 bases at V and 1 base at J, with 16 bases between. The germline V gene encodes CDR1 SGDLS and CDR2 YYNGEE. CDR3 nucleotide sequence: TGTGCCAGCAGCGTAGGGCTGGGACGCCGACGGAACACCGGGGAGCTGTTTTTT. Protein: CASSVGLGRRRNTGELFF.

The chain joins TRBV4-1 to TRBJ2-5; TRBD2 aligns across 11 bases. V dropped 4 bases and J dropped 2; count of bases not matched to a gene: 9. The germline gives CDR1 MGHRA, CDR2 YSYEKL. The CDR3 extends over 17 amino acids. The CDR3 reads CASSLRDSGGEQETQYF. The DNA for the CDR3 is TGCGCCAGCAGCCTTCGGGATAGCGGGGGGGAGCAAGAGACCCAGTACTTC.

The chain carries TRBV3-1 and TRBJ2-3; tentatively, D is TRBD2 (7 bases). CDR3 length equals 16 residues. Between the trimmed V and J ends, which lost 7 bases and 7 bases, there was a span of 24 bases. Germline V lookup: CDR1 LGHDT, CDR2 YNNKEL (reference sequence). The CDR3 nucleotides are TGTGCCAGCACCCCCCAAGGGGGGGGAGGTGGAAATACGCAGTATTTT. It is translated as CASTPQGGGGGNTQYF.

This clonotype has only a few counts. V and J are TRBV18 and TRBJ2-3, with TRBD2 identical over 7 bases. V lost 3 bases and J lost 6; bases outside the gene matches: 12. This CDR3 is built from 16 residues. CDR1 and CDR2 from the germline V gene are KGHSH and LQKENI. CDR3 nucleotides: TGTGCCAGCTCACCGAGGCTAGCGGCAGATGGGGATACGCAGTATTTT. Protein sequence: CASSPRLAADGDTQYF.

Only a few counts were recorded for this clonotype. The chain joins TRBV9 to TRBJ1-1; 11 bases line up with TRBD1. The V gene end was trimmed by 3 bases and the J gene end by 11 bases; junction bases not matched to a gene: 9. Looked up from germline, CDR1 is SGDLS and CDR2 is YYNGEE. CDR3 size: 14 residues. CDR3 coding DNA: TGTGCCAGCAGCGAGTGGACAGGGGGCTTAGGGGCTTTCTTT. This encodes CASSEWTGGLGAFF.

The V gene is TRBV20-1, the J gene TRBJ2-7; TRBD2 matches 7 bases. The CDR3 runs 15 residues. Germline trimming cut 1 base from V and 0 bases from J; bases unmatched to any gene: 6. Looked up from germline, CDR1 is DFQATT and CDR2 is SNEGSKA (reference sequence). The CDR3 DNA reads as TGCAGTGCTAGAGGTCGACTAGCCCTCTCCTACGAGCAGTACTTC. The encoded protein is CSARGRLALSYEQYF.

V is TRBV20-1 and J is TRBJ2-5; D is unclear. Germline lookup yields CDR1 DFQATT and CDR2 SNEGSKA (reference sequence). The V end was cut by 2 bases, the J end by 1 base, with 8 bases between. CDR3 length: 13 residues. The CDR3 spells CSARRALQETQYF. Here the CDR3 DNA reads TGCAGTGCTAGAAGGGCCCTCCAAGAGACCCAGTACTTC.

This clonotype appeared a few times. This sequence joins TRBV7-3 and TRBJ1-2; 7 nucleotides agree with TRBD1. Germline V CDR1 and CDR2: SGHTA, FQGTGA. The CDR3 extends over 15 amino acids. Losses at the gene ends were 5 bases for V and 5 bases for J; bases not matched to a gene: 11. The CDR3 sequence is CASSEDRTGVYGYTF. The CDR3 nucleotides read TGTGCCAGCAGCGAAGATCGGACAGGAGTATATGGCTACACCTTC.

Only a few counts were recorded for this clonotype. The chain couples TRBV4-2 to TRBJ2-7; D uncertain. CDR1 is LGHNA, CDR2 YNFKEQ, per germline. The germline V and J ends were trimmed by 1 base and 2 bases, with 18 bases remaining between them. The CDR3 loop spans 17 amino acids. DNA for the CDR3: TGTGCCAGCAGCCAAGGCGAGAAGGGTGTAATGCCCTACGAGCAGTACTTC. This codes for CASSQGEKGVMPYEQYF.

This clonotype came up many times. This chain links TRBV10-3 with TRBJ2-5; D gene uncertain. Germline V gives CDR1 ENHRY, CDR2 SYGVKD. The length of the CDR3 is 17 residues. Trimming stripped 0 bases from V and 4 bases from J, with 18 bases between. CDR3 coding DNA: TGTGCCATCAGTGAGTCAACTAACACGAGACTTGGAGAGACCCAGTACTTC. As protein: CAISESTNTRLGETQYF.

This clonotype was seen a handful of times. The chain uses TRBV27 and TRBJ1-2; D gene unclear. Germline CDR1 reads MNHEY; CDR2 reads SMNVEV (reference sequence). V was shortened by 5 bases and J by 5 bases, with 15 bases between the two germline ends. The CDR3 totals 14 residues. DNA of the CDR3: TGTGCCAGCAGTCCACTGACGAGTCTTTATGGCTACACCTTC. Translating it yields CASSPLTSLYGYTF.

This chain connects TRBV7-6 to TRBJ1-2; TRBD1 agrees at 7 bases. The germline V gene encodes CDR1 SGHVS and CDR2 FNYEAQ. The CDR3 is 16 residues long. After removal of 6 bases from V and 8 bases from J, the junction contained 18 bases not matched to a gene. The CDR3 protein is CASSSALGQFSEGYTF. The CDR3 region has the DNA TGTGCCAGCAGTTCAGCGTTGGGACAGTTTTCGGAAGGCTACACCTTC. The full variable domain, rest sourced from reference TRBV7-6 and TRBJ1-2, is GAGVSQSPRYKVTKRGQDVALRCDPISGHVSLYWYRQALGQGPEFLTYFNYEAQQDKSGLPNDRFSAERPEGSISTLTIQRTEQRDSAMYRCASSSALGQFSEGYTFGSGTRLTVV.

The chain has TRBV20-1 and TRBJ2-5, with TRBD2 identical over 12 bases. Germline V gene data show CDR1 as DFQATT and CDR2 as SNEGSKA (reference sequence). The junction had 7 bases not matched to a gene; V was cut back by 3 bases and J by 5 bases. This CDR3 contains 15 residues. For the CDR3, the DNA is TGCAGTGCTAGGGGCGGACTAGCGGGGTATGAGACCCAGTACTTC. This encodes CSARGGLAGYETQYF.

This sequence joins TRBV4-3 and TRBJ2-5; TRBD1 matches 9 bases. Germline V CDR1 and CDR2: LGHNA, YSLEER. This CDR3 is built from 16 residues. Trimming at V came to 2 bases and at J to 5 bases, leaving 9 bases not matched to a gene. CDR3 DNA: TGCGCCAGCAGCCAACTGAAACAGGGGGCTCCCGAGACCCAGTACTTC. Encoded protein: CASSQLKQGAPETQYF.

V gene TRBV19 combines with J gene TRBJ1-5, with a possible D match to TRBD1 (6 bases). Deletions cut 7 bases from V and 3 bases from J, with 13 bases between. The germline V gene has CDR1 LNHDA and CDR2 SQIVND (reference sequence). The CDR3 has 14 residues. The CDR3 bases are TGTGCCAGTAACGGTTGGGGGGCCAATCAGCCCCAGCATTTT. Translated: CASNGWGANQPQHF.